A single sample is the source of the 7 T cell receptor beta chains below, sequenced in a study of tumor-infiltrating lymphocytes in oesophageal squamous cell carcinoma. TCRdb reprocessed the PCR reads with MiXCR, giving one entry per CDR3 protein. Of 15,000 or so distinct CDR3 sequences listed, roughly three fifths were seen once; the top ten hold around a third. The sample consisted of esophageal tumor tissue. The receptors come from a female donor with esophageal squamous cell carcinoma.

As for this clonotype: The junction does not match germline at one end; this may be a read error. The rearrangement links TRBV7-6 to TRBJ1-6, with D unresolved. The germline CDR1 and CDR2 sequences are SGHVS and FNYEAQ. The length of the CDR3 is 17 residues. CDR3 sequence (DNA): TGTGCCAGCAGCTCCTCATTAGCGGGAGATGCCTACAATGAGCAGTACTTT. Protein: CASSSSLAGDAYNEQYF.

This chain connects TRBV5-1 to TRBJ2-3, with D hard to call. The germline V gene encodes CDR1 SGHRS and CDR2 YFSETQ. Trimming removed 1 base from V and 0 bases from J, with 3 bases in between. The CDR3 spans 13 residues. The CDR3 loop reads CASSLSSTDTQYF. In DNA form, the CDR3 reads TGCGCCAGCAGCTTGAGTAGCACAGATACGCAGTATTTT.

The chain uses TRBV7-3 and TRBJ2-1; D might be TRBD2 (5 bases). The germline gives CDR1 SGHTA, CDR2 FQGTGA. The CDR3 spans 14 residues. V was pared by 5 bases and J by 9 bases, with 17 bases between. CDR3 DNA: TGTGCCAGCAGCCCACTTCTTTCTAGCTCTGAGCAGTTCTTC. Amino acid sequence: CASSPLLSSSEQFF.

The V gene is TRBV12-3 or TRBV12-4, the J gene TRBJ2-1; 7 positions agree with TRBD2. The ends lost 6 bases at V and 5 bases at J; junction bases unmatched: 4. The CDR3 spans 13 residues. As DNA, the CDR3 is TGTGCCAGCAGACCTAGCGGTAACAATGAGCAGTTCTTC. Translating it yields CASRPSGNNEQFF.

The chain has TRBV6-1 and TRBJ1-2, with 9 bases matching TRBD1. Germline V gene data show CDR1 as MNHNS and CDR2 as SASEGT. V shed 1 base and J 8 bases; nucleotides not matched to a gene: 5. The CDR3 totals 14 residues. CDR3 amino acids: CASSEGGQGRGYTF. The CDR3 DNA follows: TGTGCCAGCAGTGAAGGGGGACAGGGACGAGGCTACACCTTC.

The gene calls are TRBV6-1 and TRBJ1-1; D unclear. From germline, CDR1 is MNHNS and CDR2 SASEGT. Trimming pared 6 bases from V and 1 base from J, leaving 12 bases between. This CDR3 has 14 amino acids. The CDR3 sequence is CASRASTGNTEAFF. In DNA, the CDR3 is TGTGCCAGCAGGGCCTCGACTGGGAACACTGAAGCTTTCTTT.

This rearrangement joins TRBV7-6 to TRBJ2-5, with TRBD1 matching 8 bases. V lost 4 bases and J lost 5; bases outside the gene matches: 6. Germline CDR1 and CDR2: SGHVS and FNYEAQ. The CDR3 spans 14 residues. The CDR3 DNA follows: TGTGCCAGCAGCTCCGGGACAGGAGAGGAGACCCAGTACTTC. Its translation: CASSSGTGEETQYF. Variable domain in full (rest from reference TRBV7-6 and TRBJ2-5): GAGVSQSPRYKVTKRGQDVALRCDPISGHVSLYWYRQALGQGPEFLTYFNYEAQQDKSGLPNDRFSAERPEGSISTLTIQRTEQRDSAMYRCASSSGTGEETQYFGPGTRLLVL.